The rows below give T cell receptor beta chains drawn from one sample of a study of T-cell memory formation after mild COVID-19. TCRdb called the 5' RACE reads again in MiXCR, with one record for every CDR3 protein. The data hold a few hundred thousand distinct CDR3 sequences, with about 24% observed a single time. The sequencing sample was made of PBMCs or a T cell subset sorted from them (not recorded which). The receptors were gathered from an adult woman who had mild COVID-19 (a few samples of this study predate the infection). Cell type and time point are not known. Each CDR3 is given with its conserved first and last residue. The D gene is left open where the match is weak. A row's size may be missing; if present it is once, few, many or a size class.

clone_size,v_call,j_call,d_call,cdr3_nt,cdr3_aa
many,TRBV7-2,TRBJ2-3,-,TGTGCCAGCACACCTCCGGGGCGGGGCACAGATACGCAGTATTTT,CASTPPGRGTDTQYF
-,TRBV2,TRBJ1-2,-,TGTGCCAGCAGTGAAAGCCCCAGGGCCTATGGCTACACCTTC,CASSESPRAYGYTF
-,TRBV7-9,TRBJ1-2,-,TGTGCCAGCAGCCCCCCTCTAGGTGACCCAGCTAACTATGGCTACACCTTC,CASSPPLGDPANYGYTF
few,TRBV6-5,TRBJ1-5,-,TGTGCCAGCAGTTACGGGAGAAATCAGCCCCAGCATTTT,CASSYGRNQPQHF
few,TRBV12-3/TRBV12-4,TRBJ2-7,TRBD2,TGTGCCAGCAGTTCCCAGGGGCTAGCGGGCTTCCCCGACTTC,CASSSQGLAGFPDF
-,TRBV12-3/TRBV12-4,TRBJ1-1,-,TGTGCCAGCAGTTCCTCAGTTGAAGCTTTCTTT,CASSSSVEAFF
few,TRBV9,TRBJ1-2,TRBD1,TGTGCCAGCAGCAAATACACTCAGGGGGCTAACTATGGCTACACCTTC,CASSKYTQGANYGYTF
-,TRBV5-1,TRBJ2-1,TRBD2,TGCGCCAGCAGTTATAGCGGGGGGGCCCCCAATGAGCAGTTCTTC,CASSYSGGAPNEQFF
-,TRBV20-1,TRBJ1-2,-,TGCAGTGCTGCGAAACAGGGAGTGGATGGCTACACCTTC,CSAAKQGVDGYTF
few,TRBV6-6,TRBJ2-7,-,TGTGCCAGCAACAGTAACACCTACGAGCAGTACTTC,CASNSNTYEQYF
-,TRBV5-6,TRBJ1-5,-,TGTGCCAGCAGCATGGCACCGAGCGGCAATCAGCCCCAGCATTTT,CASSMAPSGNQPQHF
few,TRBV20-1,TRBJ2-3,-,TGCAGTGCTGTCCACAGGGGAGGCACGCAGTATTTT,CSAVHRGGTQYF
-,TRBV5-5,TRBJ2-1,-,TGTGCCAGCACCAGACAGGACAATGAGCAGTTCTTC,CASTRQDNEQFF
few,TRBV6-6,TRBJ2-5,-,TGTGCCAGCAGTTGGGGCCAGGGGCTACAAGAGACCCAGTACTTC,CASSWGQGLQETQYF
-,TRBV12-3/TRBV12-4,TRBJ2-1,TRBD1,TGTGCCAGCAGTCTCGGACAGGGCGGTGAGCAGTTCTTC,CASSLGQGGEQFF
few,TRBV25-1,TRBJ2-1,-,TGTGCCAGCAGTGAATCAGTACTGGAGCAGTTCTTC,CASSESVLEQFF
-,TRBV13,TRBJ2-6,-,TGTGCCAGCAGCTCTTTGACAGGCCTTAGCTCTGGGGCCAACGTCCTGACTTTC,CASSSLTGLSSGANVLTF
few,TRBV25-1,TRBJ2-2,-,TGTGCCAGCAGTGACCTCAGGGACGCGAACACCGGGGAGCTGTTTTTT,CASSDLRDANTGELFF
-,TRBV27,TRBJ2-7,-,TGTGCCAGCAGTGGGACTCCGACCTACGAGCAGTACTTC,CASSGTPTYEQYF
-,TRBV11-3,TRBJ1-1,-,TGTGCCAGCACCCTCCTCGGAGAAGCTTTCTTT,CASTLLGEAFF
few,TRBV5-4,TRBJ2-3,TRBD2,TGTGCCAGCAGCCCGGGACTAGCGGGACCAGATACGCAGTATTTT,CASSPGLAGPDTQYF
few,TRBV3-1,TRBJ1-2,-,TGTGCCAGCAGCCAAGTTACAGGTGCGGCGCGCTACACCTTC,CASSQVTGAARYTF
-,TRBV5-1,TRBJ2-5,-,TGTTCCAGCAGCATAGGTAGCCAAGAGACCCAGTACTTC,CSSSIGSQETQYF
-,TRBV20-1,TRBJ2-1,TRBD2,TGCAGTGCCCCATCCGGGACTAGCGGGGGGGGTGAGCAGTTCTTC,CSAPSGTSGGGEQFF